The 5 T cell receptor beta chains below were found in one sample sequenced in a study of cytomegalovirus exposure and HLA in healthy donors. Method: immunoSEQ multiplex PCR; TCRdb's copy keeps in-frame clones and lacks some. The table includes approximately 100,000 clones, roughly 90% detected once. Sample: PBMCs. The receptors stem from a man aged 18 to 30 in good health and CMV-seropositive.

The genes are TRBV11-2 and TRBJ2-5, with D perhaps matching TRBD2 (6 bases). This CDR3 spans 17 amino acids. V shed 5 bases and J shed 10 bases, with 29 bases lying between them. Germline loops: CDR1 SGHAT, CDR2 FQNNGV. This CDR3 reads CASSLLRALRMGGDQYF. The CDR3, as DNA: TGTGCCAGCAGCCTACTGAGGGCCCTGAGGATGGGGGGAGACCAGTACTTC.

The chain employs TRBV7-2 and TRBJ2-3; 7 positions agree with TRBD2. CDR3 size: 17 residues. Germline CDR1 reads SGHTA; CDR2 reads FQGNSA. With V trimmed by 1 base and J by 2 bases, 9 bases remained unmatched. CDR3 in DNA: TGTGCCAGCAGCTTAGTTTCGGGAGGCTTTAACACAGATACGCAGTATTTT. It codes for CASSLVSGGFNTDTQYF.

In nucleotides, the CDR3 is TGTGCCAGCAGCTTAGGCAGGGGGGCGTACACCGGGGAGCTGTTTTTT. This codes for CASSLGRGAYTGELFF. The chain carries TRBV7-2 and TRBJ2-2; possibly TRBD1 for D (7 bases). The V end lost 1 base, the J end lost 3 bases, and 12 bases lay between the germline ends. This CDR3 spans 16 amino acids. CDR1 and CDR2 (germline): SGHTA, FQGNSA.

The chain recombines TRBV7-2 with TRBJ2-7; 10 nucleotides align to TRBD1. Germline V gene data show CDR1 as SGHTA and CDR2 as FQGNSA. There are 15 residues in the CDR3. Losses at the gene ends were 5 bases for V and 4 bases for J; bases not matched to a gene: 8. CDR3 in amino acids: CASSTRKGQGYEQYF. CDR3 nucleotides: TGTGCCAGCAGCACCCGAAAGGGACAGGGGTACGAGCAGTACTTC.

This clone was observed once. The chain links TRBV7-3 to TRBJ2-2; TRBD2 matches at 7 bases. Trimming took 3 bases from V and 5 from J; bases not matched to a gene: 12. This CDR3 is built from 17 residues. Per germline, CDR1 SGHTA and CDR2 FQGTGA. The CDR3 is CASSFVPGLQGTGELFF. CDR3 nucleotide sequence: TGTGCCAGCAGCTTTGTACCGGGACTACAAGGGACCGGGGAGCTGTTTTTT.